This T cell receptor (beta chain) comes out of a study of beta chain features in type 1 diabetes. Investigators reverse transcribed all isolated RNA, so they sequenced expressed TCRB transcripts. The method was immunoSEQ multiplex PCR; TCRdb's version includes in-frame clones alone and lacks a portion of them. Counted here are 500,000 to 800,000 clones, roughly 12% occurring once; the ten biggest clones make up roughly 0.12%. Remarks on this clone: The target antigen is unknown.

V shed 7 bases and J shed 5 bases, with 14 bases lying between them. Germline V CDR1 and CDR2: SGHAT, FQNNGV. The CDR3 consists of 13 residues. Researchers reported sorting CD4+ naive, central memory, regulatory and stem cell-like memory cells via CD45RO/CCR7/CD25/CD127/CD95/CD27. General study findings and limits: In every one of the four CD4+ subsets, TCRB CDR3s were moderately but significantly shorter in Type 1 diabetes patients. Although PCR might favor shorter templates, it would do so equally in patients and controls. Whether TCRB rearrangement is influenced by HLA type was left unresolved in this analysis.

The sequenced sample consisted of naive CD4+ T cells from blood. This TCR derives from a man younger than 45 with type 1 diabetes. The V call is TRBV11-2, the J call TRBJ1-2; D is ambiguous. CDR3 in amino acids: CASTPREEYGYTF. The CDR3 bases are TGTGCCAGCACCCCTCGGGAGGAGTATGGCTACACCTTC.